The next 29 T cell receptor beta chains were all read from a single sample in a study of blood T cells in healthy people across ages. A J-beta primer mix and a sample-barcoded 5' primer were used in a second PCR of about 7 to 12 cycles. TCRdb used MiXCR to reprocess the 5' RACE reads, holding one entry per CDR3 protein. The data contain approximately 600,000 distinct CDR3 sequences, around three fifths of them singletons. Sequenced material: blood. The receptors were sampled from a man aged 55-75 years in good health.

This chain connects TRBV6-6 to TRBJ1-5; a weak D match, TRBD1 (6 bases). The CDR3 has 14 residues. Between the trimmed V and J ends, which lost 0 bases and 9 bases, there was a span of 12 bases. The germline gives CDR1 MNHNY, CDR2 SVGAGI (reference sequence). The CDR3 bases are TGTGCCAGCAGTTACTCGGGACAAAATACGCCCCAGCATTTT. Protein: CASSYSGQNTPQHF.

The chain carries TRBV2 and TRBJ2-5; the D gene could be TRBD1 or TRBD2 (6 bases each). This CDR3 comprises 12 residues. Looked up from germline, CDR1 is SNHLY and CDR2 is FYNNEI. V was shortened by 10 bases and J by 5 bases, with 14 bases between the two germline ends. CDR3 region: CATWGAGETQYF. CDR3 bases: TGTGCCACCTGGGGGGCAGGGGAGACCCAGTACTTC. Together with reference TRBV2 and TRBJ2-5, the CDR3 gives the full variable domain: EPEVTQTPSHQVTQMGQEVILRCVPISNHLYFYWYRQILGQKVEFLVSFYNNEISEKSEIFDDQFSVERPDGSNFTLKIRSTKLEDSAMYFCATWGAGETQYFGPGTRLLVL.

The chain is built from TRBV7-2 and TRBJ2-1; 11 bases agree with TRBD2. The germline V gene has CDR1 SGHTA and CDR2 FQGNSA. After removal of 4 bases from V and 5 bases from J, the junction contained 7 bases not matched to a gene. The CDR3 totals 16 residues. The CDR3 DNA follows: TGTGCCAGCAGCTCGGGACTAGCGGTTCCTGACAATGAGCAGTTCTTC. Amino acid sequence: CASSSGLAVPDNEQFF.

The chain joins TRBV20-1 to TRBJ1-2; D possibly corresponds to TRBD1 (6 bases). Per the germline V gene, CDR1 is DFQATT and CDR2 is SNEGSKA (reference sequence). CDR3 length: 14 amino acids. Trimming cost V 3 bases and J 2 bases, with 13 bases left between them. The CDR3 coding sequence is TGCAGTGCTAGTGACGGGGGGCGGAACTATGGCTACACCTTC. Translating it yields CSASDGGRNYGYTF.

The chain joins TRBV7-2 to TRBJ2-7; either TRBD1 or TRBD2 may supply D (6 bases each). CDR1 SGHTA and CDR2 FQGNSA come from the germline V gene. This CDR3 contains 15 residues. The V gene lost 3 bases and the J gene lost 3 bases, with 15 bases spanning the gap. CDR3 sequence reads: CASSFVSGAYYEQYF. DNA for the CDR3: TGTGCCAGCAGCTTTGTTTCGGGGGCGTACTACGAGCAGTACTTC.

This chain uses TRBV7-8 with TRBJ2-3; 8 nucleotides line up with TRBD1. Looked up from germline, CDR1 is SGHVS and CDR2 is FQNEAQ. The V and J ends lost 6 bases and 2 bases, in that order; junction bases with no gene match: 7. The CDR3 has 15 residues. CDR3 bases: TGTGCCAGCAGGGCCACAGGGGGAATCACAGATACGCAGTATTTT. Encoded protein: CASRATGGITDTQYF.

The rearrangement uses TRBV2 and TRBJ2-5; tentatively, D is TRBD2 (6 bases). The germline gives CDR1 SNHLY, CDR2 FYNNEI. This CDR3 spans 14 amino acids. V shed 7 bases and J shed 8 bases, with 20 bases lying between them. In DNA, the CDR3 is TGTGCCAGCACCGGGATTAGCGGATATTCAACCCAGTACTTC. Translating it yields CASTGISGYSTQYF. Full variable domain (missing parts from reference TRBV2 and TRBJ2-5): EPEVTQTPSHQVTQMGQEVILRCVPISNHLYFYWYRQILGQKVEFLVSFYNNEISEKSEIFDDQFSVERPDGSNFTLKIRSTKLEDSAMYFCASTGISGYSTQYFGPGTRLLVL.

The J gene is TRBJ2-5, the V gene TRBV6-2 or TRBV6-3, with 8 bases identical to TRBD1. The CDR3 runs 15 residues. After removal of 5 bases from V and 6 bases from J, the junction contained 11 bases not matched to a gene. The germline V gene has CDR1 MNHEY and CDR2 SVGEGT. The CDR3 region is CASSTRQGSTKTQYF. In DNA, the CDR3 is TGTGCCAGCAGTACGCGACAGGGGAGTACGAAGACCCAGTACTTC.

J is TRBJ2-5 and V is TRBV20-1, with TRBD1 identical over 7 bases. Per the germline V gene, CDR1 is DFQATT and CDR2 is SNEGSKA (reference sequence). V shed 4 bases and J 4 bases; nucleotides not matched to a gene: 12. This CDR3 region has 15 residues. DNA for the CDR3: TGCAGTGCTAACCCTACAGGGGCCAGGGGAGAGACCCAGTACTTC. It yields the protein CSANPTGARGETQYF.

This chain uses TRBV6-2 or TRBV6-3 with TRBJ1-2, with no clear D. The CDR3 has 13 amino acids. V dropped 2 bases and J dropped 3 bases, with 7 bases sitting between them. Germline V gene sequence: CDR1 MNHEY, CDR2 SVGEGT. This chain's CDR3 is CASSYQTDYGYTF. In DNA form, the CDR3 reads TGTGCCAGCAGTTACCAGACGGACTATGGCTACACCTTC.

This clonotype was detected a few times. This rearrangement joins TRBV9 to TRBJ2-3; TRBD1 matches at 7 bases. V gave up 1 base and J gave up 0 bases; unmatched junction bases: 2. The germline V gene encodes CDR1 SGDLS and CDR2 YYNGEE. The CDR3 sequence is 15 residues long. This CDR3 reads CASSVRGPSTDTQYF. The CDR3 DNA sequence: TGTGCCAGCAGCGTAAGGGGGCCTAGCACAGATACGCAGTATTTT. The full variable domain, completed using reference TRBV9 and TRBJ2-3, is DSGVTQTPKHLITATGQRVTLRCSPRSGDLSVYWYQQSLDQGLQFLIQYYNGEERAKGNILERFSAQQFPDLHSELNLSSLELGDSALYFCASSVRGPSTDTQYFGPGTRLTVL.

The chain employs TRBV9 and TRBJ2-3, with 15 bases lining up with TRBD2. Germline-derived CDR1 and CDR2 are SGDLS and YYNGEE. The CDR3 runs to 19 residues. V lost 4 bases to trimming and J lost 4 bases; unmatched junction nucleotides: 13. The CDR3 sequence: CASSSGPGTSGGPPDTQYF. CDR3 nucleotides: TGTGCCAGCAGCTCAGGTCCCGGGACTAGCGGGGGGCCCCCAGATACGCAGTATTTT.

This clonotype was detected only a few times. V and J are TRBV28 and TRBJ2-5; TRBD1 matches at 9 bases. V trimming: 3 bases; J trimming: 1 base; junction bases outside the gene matches: 6. This CDR3 is 16 amino acids long. CDR1 and CDR2 (germline): MDHEN, SYDVKM. The CDR3 sequence is CASSFSGTGSQETQYF. DNA of the CDR3: TGTGCCAGCAGTTTCTCCGGGACAGGGAGCCAAGAGACCCAGTACTTC.

J is TRBJ2-7 and V is TRBV27; maybe TRBD1 (8 bases). Trimming cost V 4 bases and J 3 bases, with 16 bases left between them. Germline values: CDR1 MNHEY, CDR2 SMNVEV (reference sequence). This CDR3 spans 15 amino acids. For the CDR3, the DNA is TGTGCCAGCAGTTCAACAGGGGGGGGACGCTACGAGCAGTACTTC. It translates to CASSSTGGGRYEQYF.

This clonotype has more than one count but fewer than ten. The chain couples TRBV5-8 to TRBJ1-2; 8 bases agree with TRBD1. Trimming at V came to 4 bases and at J to 5 bases, leaving 10 bases not matched to a gene. The CDR3 loop spans 15 amino acids. Germline V gene data show CDR1 as SGHTS and CDR2 as YDEGEE. The CDR3 region has the DNA TGTGCCAGCAGCGTTACCCCGGGACAGGCGTATGGCTACACCTTC. It encodes CASSVTPGQAYGYTF. The variable domain in full, completed from reference TRBV5-8 and TRBJ1-2, reads EAGVTQSPTHLIKTRGQQATLRCSPISGHTSVYWYQQALGLGLQFLLWYDEGEERNRGNFPPRFSGRQFPNYSSELNVNALELEDSALYLCASSVTPGQAYGYTFGSGTRLTVV.

This clonotype was observed a few times. This chain uses TRBV10-3 with TRBJ2-2; either TRBD1 or TRBD2 may supply D (5 bases each). The CDR3 consists of 14 residues. From germline, CDR1 is ENHRY and CDR2 SYGVKD. V shed 2 bases and J shed 5 bases, with 9 bases lying between them. The CDR3 region has the DNA TGTGCCATCAGTGAGAGAGAGGGGACCGGGGAGCTGTTTTTT. Its protein is CAISEREGTGELFF.

This clonotype was seen only a few times. V usage is TRBV2 and J usage is TRBJ2-5; 9 positions agree with TRBD1. CDR3 size: 14 residues. Trimming at V came to 7 bases and at J to 4 bases, leaving 7 bases not matched to a gene. Looked up from germline, CDR1 is SNHLY and CDR2 is FYNNEI. The CDR3: CASTIGTGIETQYF. The CDR3 DNA sequence: TGTGCCAGCACCATCGGGACAGGGATAGAGACCCAGTACTTC.

The chain links TRBV5-1 to TRBJ1-4, with D unclear. CDR3 length: 13 amino acids. The germline V and J ends were trimmed by 2 bases and 8 bases, with 10 bases remaining between them. CDR1 is SGHRS and CDR2 is YFSETQ in the germline V gene. CDR3 in DNA: TGCGCCAGCAGCTTTTCGAGTGAGGAAAAACTGTTTTTT. Its protein product is CASSFSSEEKLFF.

The chain couples TRBV18 to TRBJ1-1; possible D gene TRBD1, 5 bases. V shed 0 bases and J shed 0 bases, with 5 bases lying between them. The germline V gene has CDR1 KGHSH and CDR2 LQKENI. The CDR3 has 14 amino acids. For the CDR3, the DNA is TGTGCCAGCTCACCACCGACAGTGAACACTGAAGCTTTCTTT. Its protein is CASSPPTVNTEAFF.

CDR3 DNA sequence: TGCGCCAGCAGCTTGGCCTACGGGGGGCTGACAGATACGCAGTATTTT. This translates into CASSLAYGGLTDTQYF. This chain joins TRBV5-1 and TRBJ2-3, with a tentative D call TRBD2 (7 bases). V lost 0 bases and J lost 3, with 14 bases in between. The germline V gene has CDR1 SGHRS and CDR2 YFSETQ. The CDR3 totals 16 residues.

In its sample, this clonotype was seen a few times. One end of the junction does not line up with germline, which may come from a read error. The rearrangement links TRBV12-3 or TRBV12-4 to TRBJ2-5; D is unclear. This CDR3 is built from 15 residues. CDR3 region: CASSLWGPWGESQYF. The DNA of the CDR3 is TGTGCCAGCAGTTTATGGGGTCCCTGGGGTGAGAGCCAGTACTTC.

The V and J genes are TRBV7-2 and TRBJ2-3; D not certain. Germline-derived CDR1 and CDR2 are SGHTA and FQGNSA. The CDR3 has 15 residues. With 0 bases removed from V and 4 bases from J, the gap between germline ends came to 11 bases. This CDR3 reads CASSLAASRPDTQYF. The CDR3 DNA reads as TGTGCCAGCAGCTTAGCCGCTAGTCGGCCAGATACGCAGTATTTT.

J is TRBJ2-5 and V is TRBV5-1; D may be TRBD2 (7 bases). The CDR3 is 13 residues long. Germline loops: CDR1 SGHRS, CDR2 YFSETQ. The V gene lost 3 bases and the J gene lost 5 bases, with 11 bases spanning the gap. The CDR3 DNA reads as TGCGCCAGCAGCTCGGGGGGCATGGAGACCCAGTACTTC. Its translation is CASSSGGMETQYF.

This clonotype was observed once. J is TRBJ2-5 and V is TRBV27; D might be TRBD1 (6 bases). The CDR3 covers 16 residues. The germline CDR1 and CDR2 sequences are MNHEY and SMNVEV (reference sequence). V lost 6 bases, J lost 2 bases, and 19 bases lay in between. The CDR3 loop reads CASSPRTAMGQETQYF. The CDR3 DNA reads as TGTGCCAGCAGCCCCAGGACAGCCATGGGGCAAGAGACCCAGTACTTC.

CDR3 bases: TGTGCCAGCAGGAGACGGGGGGAGAACACTGAAGCTTTCTTT. This encodes CASRRRGENTEAFF. The chain uses TRBV7-9 and TRBJ1-1; D perhaps matches TRBD1 (5 bases). The CDR3 is 14 amino acids. The germline V gene has CDR1 SEHNR and CDR2 FQNEAQ (reference sequence). Trimming removed 6 bases from V and 1 base from J, with 12 bases in between.

The chain recombines TRBV25-1 with TRBJ1-2, with a weak D call TRBD1 (6 bases). Trimming left V 4 bases short and J 4 bases short, with 10 bases between. CDR1 is MGHDK and CDR2 is SYGVNS in the germline V gene. The CDR3 is 13 residues long. The CDR3 loop is CASSGTGFYGYTF. Written as DNA, the CDR3 is TGTGCCAGCAGTGGCACAGGGTTCTATGGCTACACCTTC.

This clonotype was seen more than once but under ten times. The chain combines TRBV4-2 with TRBJ2-1; 9 bases are shared with TRBD1. Germline V CDR1 and CDR2: LGHNA, YNFKEQ. The CDR3 is 16 amino acids. The ends lost 5 bases at V and 2 bases at J; junction bases unmatched: 7. The CDR3 is CASSASQGATYNEQFF. CDR3 DNA: TGTGCCAGCAGCGCGTCACAGGGGGCGACCTACAATGAGCAGTTCTTC.

In its sample, this clonotype was seen a few times. The V call is TRBV4-2, the J call TRBJ2-7; possibly TRBD1 for D (6 bases). With 0 bases removed from V and 1 base from J, the gap between germline ends came to 10 bases. CDR3 length equals 15 residues. Looked up from germline, CDR1 is LGHNA and CDR2 is YNFKEQ. DNA for the CDR3: TGTGCCAGCAGCCAAGATGGGGACACGTCCTACGAGCAGTACTTC. Protein sequence: CASSQDGDTSYEQYF.

This clonotype was recorded a few times. The chain uses TRBV6-2 or TRBV6-3 and TRBJ2-5, with a weak D call TRBD1 (5 bases). V was cut by 2 bases and J by 5 bases, with 9 bases left in between. Germline V gene sequence: CDR1 MNHEY, CDR2 SVGEGT. The CDR3 extends over 13 amino acids. DNA of the CDR3: TGTGCCAGCAGTTACCACAGGCTGGAGACCCAGTACTTC. As protein: CASSYHRLETQYF.